The next 19 T cell receptor beta chains were all read from a single sample in a study of T cell responses to AZD1222 COVID-19 vaccine. The data were produced by immunoSEQ multiplex PCR, yet TCRdb's version contains in-frame clones alone and is incomplete. The table lists about 120,000 clones, 92% of them singletons. This specimen consisted of peripheral blood, obtained on day 0 of AZD1222 vaccination. These receptors all stem from an adult in good health.

This chain uses TRBV27 with TRBJ2-1; TRBD1 is a possible D gene (5 bases). CDR3 length equals 13 residues. V was cut by 4 bases and J by 6 bases, with 10 bases left in between. The germline V gene has CDR1 MNHEY and CDR2 SMNVEV (reference sequence). CDR3 sequence: CASSSDITNEQFF. The CDR3 coding sequence is TGTGCCAGCAGTTCGGACATCACCAATGAGCAGTTCTTC.

A single count supports this clone. V and J are TRBV6-5 and TRBJ1-3; TRBD1 might be the D (6 bases). Germline V CDR1 and CDR2: MNHEY, SVGAGI. CDR3 length equals 14 residues. V was trimmed by 4 bases and J by 2 bases, leaving 9 bases between them. The CDR3 bases are TGTGCCAGCAGTTTACAGGGTACTGGAAACACCATATATTTT. Amino acid sequence: CASSLQGTGNTIYF.

V gene TRBV5-1 combines with J gene TRBJ2-3; 8 bases map to TRBD2. This CDR3 spans 16 amino acids. The V gene end was trimmed by 4 bases and the J gene end by 4 bases; junction bases not matched to a gene: 11. The germline V gene has CDR1 SGHRS and CDR2 YFSETQ. CDR3 amino acids: CASSLGTSELADTQYF. As DNA, the CDR3 is TGCGCCAGCAGCCTAGGGACTAGTGAGCTGGCAGATACGCAGTATTTT.

This sequence joins TRBV11-3 and TRBJ2-2, with 7 nucleotides matching TRBD2. CDR3 length: 16 residues. Germline values: CDR1 SGHNT, CDR2 YENEEA. The J segment lost 0 bases and the V segment lost 7 bases, leaving 8 bases of the junction unmatched. The DNA of the CDR3 is TGTGCCAGCAACTCTGGGGAGGGAACGAACACCGGGGAGCTGTTTTTT. Translating gives CASNSGEGTNTGELFF.

The chain employs TRBV11-3 and TRBJ2-5; D remains ambiguous. Trimming took off 5 bases at V and 5 bases at J, with 15 bases between the two ends. The CDR3 runs 14 residues. CDR1 is SGHNT and CDR2 is YENEEA in the germline V gene. CDR3 coding DNA: TGTGCCAGCAGCCTTGGGGATGTGGGGGAGACCCAGTACTTC. Its translation is CASSLGDVGETQYF. Drawing the rest from reference TRBV11-3 and TRBJ2-5, the complete variable domain is EAGVVQSPRYKIIEKKQPVAFWCNPISGHNTLYWYLQNLGQGPELLIRYENEEAVDDSQLPKDRFSAERLKGVDSTLKIQPAELGDSAVYLCASSLGDVGETQYFGPGTRLLVL.

This clone came up a few times. The V call is TRBV6-1, the J call TRBJ1-1; perhaps TRBD1 as D (6 bases). Germline V gene lookup returns CDR1 MNHNS and CDR2 SASEGT. This CDR3 has 16 residues. With 4 bases removed from V and 1 base from J, the gap between germline ends came to 16 bases. This CDR3 is CASSGRAGVGNTEAFF. CDR3 sequence (DNA): TGTGCCAGCAGTGGGCGCGCAGGGGTCGGGAACACTGAAGCTTTCTTT.

In DNA form, the CDR3 reads TGCGCCAGCAGCCAAAGGACAGGGGGCTCCTATAATTCACCCCTCCACTTT. It codes for CASSQRTGGSYNSPLHF. The gene calls are TRBV4-1 and TRBJ1-6, with 10 nucleotides matching TRBD1. CDR1 and CDR2 from the germline V gene are MGHRA and YSYEKL. The V and J ends lost 2 bases and 0 bases, in that order; junction bases with no gene match: 1. CDR3 size: 17 residues.

V gene TRBV2 combines with J gene TRBJ2-5; possible D gene TRBD2, 7 bases. Germline V gene data show CDR1 as SNHLY and CDR2 as FYNNEI. The V and J ends lost 5 bases and 8 bases respectively, with 15 bases between them. The CDR3 has 13 residues. CDR3 nucleotide sequence: TGTGCCAGCAGTACAAGAGGGGGGGGCACCCAGTACTTC. Its protein product is CASSTRGGGTQYF.

The V and J genes are TRBV6-5 and TRBJ2-3, with D uncertain. The CDR3 length is 14 residues. V was clipped by 4 bases and J by 3 bases, with 11 bases between them. Per germline, CDR1 MNHEY and CDR2 SVGAGI. CDR3 in amino acids: CASSLSYGTDTQYF. The CDR3 nucleotides are TGTGCCAGCAGTTTATCCTACGGGACAGATACGCAGTATTTT.

J is TRBJ1-1 and V is TRBV3-1 (or the pseudogene TRBV3-2); D is unclear. V lost 2 bases, J lost 0 bases, and 7 bases lay in between. This CDR3 region has 14 residues. The germline CDR1 and CDR2 sequences are LGHDT and YNNKEL (reference sequence). CDR3 region: CASSQSEVNTEAFF. CDR3 nucleotides: TGTGCCAGCAGCCAATCGGAAGTGAACACTGAAGCTTTCTTT.

This clone has just a few counts. V usage is TRBV29-1 and J usage is TRBJ2-1; tentatively, D is TRBD2 (6 bases). The CDR3 consists of 14 residues. V lost 8 bases and J 2 bases, leaving 16 bases between the germline ends. Germline values: CDR1 SQVTM, CDR2 ANQGSEA. The CDR3 protein is CSLNGASAYNEQFF. The DNA of the CDR3 is TGCAGCCTAAACGGGGCTAGCGCCTACAATGAGCAGTTCTTC.

The chain links TRBV28 to TRBJ2-7; D may correspond to TRBD1 or TRBD2 (5 bases each). The CDR3 length is 14 residues. CDR1 is MDHEN, CDR2 SYDVKM, per germline. Between the trimmed V and J ends, which lost 5 bases and 4 bases, there was a span of 15 bases. The CDR3 reads CASSTTGRTYEQYV. CDR3 sequence (DNA): TGTGCCAGCAGTACAACGGGACGGACGTACGAGCAGTACGTC.

The rearrangement joins TRBV9 to TRBJ2-1; 8 bases align to TRBD2. This CDR3 comprises 15 residues. V gave up 1 base and J gave up 2 bases; unmatched junction bases: 2. Germline-derived CDR1 and CDR2 are SGDLS and YYNGEE. CDR3 nucleotide sequence: TGTGCCAGCAGCGTACTAGCGGGCGCCTACAATGAGCAGTTCTTC. This gives the protein CASSVLAGAYNEQFF.

The V call is TRBV24-1, the J call TRBJ1-2; 10 bases fit TRBD1. The ends lost 4 bases at V and 8 bases at J; junction bases unmatched: 9. Per the germline V gene, CDR1 is KGHDR and CDR2 is SFDVKD. There are 15 residues in the CDR3. CDR3 protein: CATSDPGQGLRGYTF. The DNA for the CDR3 is TGTGCCACCAGTGACCCGGGACAGGGGTTGCGCGGCTACACCTTC.

The genes are TRBV30 and TRBJ1-5; TRBD1 might be the D (6 bases). Per germline, CDR1 GTSNPN and CDR2 SVGIG (reference sequence). The germline V and J ends were trimmed by 1 base and 9 bases, with 7 bases remaining between them. This CDR3 region has 11 residues. CDR3 DNA sequence: TGTGCCTGGAGTGAAGGGGGGCCCCAGCATTTT. Translation: CAWSEGGPQHF.

This sequence joins TRBV12-5 and TRBJ2-7; D is perhaps TRBD1 (6 bases). V dropped 1 base and J dropped 7 bases, with 17 bases sitting between them. The CDR3 sequence is 15 residues long. Per the germline V gene, CDR1 is LGHNT and CDR2 is FRNRAP. CDR3 in amino acids: CASGLGVGGGLEQYF. CDR3 nucleotide sequence: TGTGCTAGTGGTTTGGGCGTGGGTGGGGGCTTGGAGCAGTACTTC.

The chain employs TRBV19 and TRBJ1-2; 11 bases are shared with TRBD1. CDR3 length equals 16 residues. The germline gives CDR1 LNHDA, CDR2 SQIVND (reference sequence). With 5 bases clipped from V and 5 bases from J, the junction kept 10 bases outside the gene matches. The CDR3 loop reads CASSPNPGTGGYGYTF. CDR3 coding DNA: TGTGCCAGTAGTCCAAACCCCGGGACAGGGGGATATGGCTACACCTTC.

The rearrangement links TRBV9 to TRBJ1-2; possible D gene TRBD1, 5 bases. CDR3 length: 10 residues. Trimming removed 5 bases from V and 8 bases from J, with 7 bases in between. Germline V gene data show CDR1 as SGDLS and CDR2 as YYNGEE. CDR3 bases: TGTGCCAGCAGGGGGACCGGCTACACCTTC. Translated, it gives CASRGTGYTF. Variable domain in full (rest from reference TRBV9 and TRBJ1-2): DSGVTQTPKHLITATGQRVTLRCSPRSGDLSVYWYQQSLDQGLQFLIQYYNGEERAKGNILERFSAQQFPDLHSELNLSSLELGDSALYFCASRGTGYTFGSGTRLTVV.

The chain employs TRBV7-2 and TRBJ1-1; D not certain. CDR3 size: 13 residues. Germline CDR1 is SGHTA and CDR2 is FQGNSA. Trimming cost V 1 base and J 8 bases, with 11 bases left between them. The CDR3 coding sequence is TGTGCCAGCAGCTTAGGTGCGTGGAGCGAAGCTTTCTTT. Protein: CASSLGAWSEAFF.